Detailed here is one T cell receptor (beta chain). These data are taken from a study of blood T cell repertoires in COVID-19. Overall study context: COVID-19 samples collected from the United States, Italy and Spain covered acute and convalescent phases. The analysed material was cDNA or gDNA that came from T cells, B-cell-depleted T cells, or PBMCs.

Authors' analysis steps: The authors estimated nucleated cell counts from reference gene primer amplification. Sequencing used immunoSEQ multiplex PCR; TCRdb keeps in-frame clones, though not all of them. That table furnishes V, J and clone size, whereas the DNA furnished D and trimming. The repertoire consists of tens of thousands of clones, with roughly 80% occurring once and the leading ten covering approximately 12%. V lost 6 bases to trimming and J lost 2 bases; unmatched junction nucleotides: 9. The CDR3 loop spans 15 amino acids. Germline CDR1 LNHDA, CDR2 SQIVND (reference sequence). The receptor was derived from a human donor in a cohort sampled during active COVID-19. The sample consisted of peripheral blood. The chain employs TRBV19 and TRBJ2-7, with 8 bases that match TRBD1. CDR3 coding DNA: TGTGCCAGTAGCATCCTCGGGACAGGAGCCTACGAGCAGTACTTC. Translating it yields CASSILGTGAYEQYF.